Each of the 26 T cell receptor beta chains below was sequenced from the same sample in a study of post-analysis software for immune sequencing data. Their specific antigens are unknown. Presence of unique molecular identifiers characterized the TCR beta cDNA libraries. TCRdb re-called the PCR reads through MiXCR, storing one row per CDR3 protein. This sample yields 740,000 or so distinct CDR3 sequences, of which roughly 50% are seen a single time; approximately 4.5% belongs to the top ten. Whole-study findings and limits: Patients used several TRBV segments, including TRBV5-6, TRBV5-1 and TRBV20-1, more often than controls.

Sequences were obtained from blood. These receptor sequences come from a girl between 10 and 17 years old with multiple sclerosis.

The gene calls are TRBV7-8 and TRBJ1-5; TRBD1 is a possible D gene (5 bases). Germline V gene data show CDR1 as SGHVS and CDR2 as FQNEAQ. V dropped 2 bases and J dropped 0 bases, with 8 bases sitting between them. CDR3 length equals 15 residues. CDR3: CASSLQDSSNQPQHF. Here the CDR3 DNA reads TGTGCCAGCAGCTTACAAGACAGTAGCAATCAGCCCCAGCATTTT. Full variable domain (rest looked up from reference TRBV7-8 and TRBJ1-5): GAGVSQSPRYKVAKRGQDVALRCDPISGHVSLFWYQQALGQGPEFLTYFQNEAQLDKSGLPSDRFFAERPEGSVSTLKIQRTQQEDSAVYLCASSLQDSSNQPQHFGDGTRLSIL.

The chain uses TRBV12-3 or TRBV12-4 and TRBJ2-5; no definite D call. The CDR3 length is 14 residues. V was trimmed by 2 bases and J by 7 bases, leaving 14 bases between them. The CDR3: CASSLRMVLGTQYF. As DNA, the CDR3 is TGTGCCAGCAGTTTAAGGATGGTGTTGGGGACCCAGTACTTC.

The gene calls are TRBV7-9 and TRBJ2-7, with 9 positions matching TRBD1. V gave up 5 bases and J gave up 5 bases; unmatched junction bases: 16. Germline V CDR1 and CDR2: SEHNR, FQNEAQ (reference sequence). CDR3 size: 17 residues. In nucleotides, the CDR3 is TGTGCCAGCAGCCCAGGTCCGGGACAGGGAGGAAAGAACGAGCAGTACTTC. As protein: CASSPGPGQGGKNEQYF.

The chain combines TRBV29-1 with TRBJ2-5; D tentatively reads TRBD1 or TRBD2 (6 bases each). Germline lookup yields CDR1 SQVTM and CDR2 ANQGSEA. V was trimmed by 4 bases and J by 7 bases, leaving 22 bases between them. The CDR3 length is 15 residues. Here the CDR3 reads CSVVLAGTPRGTQYF. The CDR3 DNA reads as TGCAGCGTTGTTCTGGCGGGGACACCGAGAGGGACCCAGTACTTC.

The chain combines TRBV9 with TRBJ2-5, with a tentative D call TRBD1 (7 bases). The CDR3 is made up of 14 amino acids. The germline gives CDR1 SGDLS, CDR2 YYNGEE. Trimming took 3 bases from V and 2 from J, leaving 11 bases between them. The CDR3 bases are TGTGCCAGCAGCGCCGGGGGACAGCAAGAGACCCAGTACTTC. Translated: CASSAGGQQETQYF. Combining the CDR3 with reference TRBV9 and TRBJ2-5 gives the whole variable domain DSGVTQTPKHLITATGQRVTLRCSPRSGDLSVYWYQQSLDQGLQFLIQYYNGEERAKGNILERFSAQQFPDLHSELNLSSLELGDSALYFCASSAGGQQETQYFGPGTRLLVL.

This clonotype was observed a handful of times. CDR3 nucleotide sequence: TGTGCCACCAGCTGGGCAGGGGACCTCCAAGAGACCCAGTACTTC. It encodes CATSWAGDLQETQYF. The gene calls are TRBV15 and TRBJ2-5, with D possibly TRBD1 on 6 matching bases. The V end lost 5 bases, the J end lost 1 base, and 14 bases lay between the germline ends. CDR3 length equals 15 residues. The V gene's germline CDR1 is LNHNV and CDR2 YYDKDF (reference sequence).

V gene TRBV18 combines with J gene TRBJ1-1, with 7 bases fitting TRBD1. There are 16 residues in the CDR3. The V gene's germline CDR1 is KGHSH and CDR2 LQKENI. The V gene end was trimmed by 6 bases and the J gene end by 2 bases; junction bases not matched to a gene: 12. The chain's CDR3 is CASSPQTGRGNTEAFF. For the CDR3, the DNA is TGTGCCAGCTCTCCCCAGACAGGGAGGGGAAACACTGAAGCTTTCTTT.

The CDR3 protein is CASSFPLARTDTQYF. The CDR3, as DNA: TGTGCCAGCAGCTTCCCCCTAGCGAGGACAGATACGCAGTATTTT. The chain links TRBV7-2 to TRBJ2-3; the D gene is possibly TRBD2 (6 bases). The germline CDR1 and CDR2 sequences are SGHTA and FQGNSA. The V gene lost 3 bases and the J gene lost 3 bases, with 13 bases spanning the gap. The CDR3 totals 15 residues.

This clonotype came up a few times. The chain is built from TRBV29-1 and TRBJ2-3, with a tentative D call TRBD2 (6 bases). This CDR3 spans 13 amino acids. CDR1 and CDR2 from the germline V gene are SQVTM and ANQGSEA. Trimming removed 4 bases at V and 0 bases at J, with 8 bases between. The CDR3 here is CSVGGISTDTQYF. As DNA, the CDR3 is TGCAGCGTTGGCGGGATCAGCACAGATACGCAGTATTTT.

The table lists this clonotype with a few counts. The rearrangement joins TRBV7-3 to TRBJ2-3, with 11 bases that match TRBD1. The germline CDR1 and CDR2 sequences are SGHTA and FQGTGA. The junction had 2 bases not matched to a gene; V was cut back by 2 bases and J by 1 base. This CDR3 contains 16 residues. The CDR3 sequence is CASSLLGQGGTDTQYF. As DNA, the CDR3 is TGTGCCAGCAGCTTATTGGGACAGGGGGGCACAGATACGCAGTATTTT.

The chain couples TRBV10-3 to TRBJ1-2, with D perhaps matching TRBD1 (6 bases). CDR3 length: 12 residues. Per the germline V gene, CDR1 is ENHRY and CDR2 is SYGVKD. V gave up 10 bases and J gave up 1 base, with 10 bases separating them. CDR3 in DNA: TGTGCCAGCGGACAGATTAACTATGGCTACACCTTC. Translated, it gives CASGQINYGYTF.

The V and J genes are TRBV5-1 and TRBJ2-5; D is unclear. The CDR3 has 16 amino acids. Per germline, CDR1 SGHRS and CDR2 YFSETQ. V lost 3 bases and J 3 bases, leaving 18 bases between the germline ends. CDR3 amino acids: CASSSPLVGTEETQYF. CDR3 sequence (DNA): TGCGCCAGCAGCTCCCCCTTAGTGGGAACGGAAGAGACCCAGTACTTC.

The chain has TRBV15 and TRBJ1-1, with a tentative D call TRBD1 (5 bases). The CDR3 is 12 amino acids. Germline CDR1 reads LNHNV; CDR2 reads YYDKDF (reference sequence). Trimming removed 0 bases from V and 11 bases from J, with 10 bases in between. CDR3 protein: CATSRDPREAFF. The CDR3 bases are TGTGCCACCAGCAGAGATCCCAGGGAGGCTTTCTTT.

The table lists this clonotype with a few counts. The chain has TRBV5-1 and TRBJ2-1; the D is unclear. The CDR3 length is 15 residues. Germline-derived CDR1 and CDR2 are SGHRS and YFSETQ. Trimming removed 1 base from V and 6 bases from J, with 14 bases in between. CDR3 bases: TGCGCCAGCAGCTTGAGGCTATCCTCCGGCAATGAGCAGTTCTTC. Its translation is CASSLRLSSGNEQFF.

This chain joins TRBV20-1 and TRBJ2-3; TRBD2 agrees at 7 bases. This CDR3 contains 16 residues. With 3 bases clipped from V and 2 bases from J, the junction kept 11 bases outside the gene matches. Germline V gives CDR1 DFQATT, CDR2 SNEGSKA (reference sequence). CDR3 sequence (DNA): TGCAGTGCTAGCGCAACGAGGCTAGCGGACACAGATACGCAGTATTTT. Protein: CSASATRLADTDTQYF.

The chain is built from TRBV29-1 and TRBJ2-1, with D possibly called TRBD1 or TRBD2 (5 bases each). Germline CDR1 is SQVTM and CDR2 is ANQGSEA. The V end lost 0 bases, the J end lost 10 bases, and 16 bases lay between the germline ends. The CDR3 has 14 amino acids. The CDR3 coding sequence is TGCAGCGTTGAAGACGGGACGGGGTCCTACGAGCAGTTCTTC. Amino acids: CSVEDGTGSYEQFF.

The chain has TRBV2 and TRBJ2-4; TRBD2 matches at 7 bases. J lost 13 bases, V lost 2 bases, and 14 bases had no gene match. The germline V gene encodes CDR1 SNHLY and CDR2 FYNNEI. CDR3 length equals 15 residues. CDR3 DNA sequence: TGTGCCAGCAGTGAAAGGAGCGGGACCAACAATGAGCAGTACTTC. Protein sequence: CASSERSGTNNEQYF.

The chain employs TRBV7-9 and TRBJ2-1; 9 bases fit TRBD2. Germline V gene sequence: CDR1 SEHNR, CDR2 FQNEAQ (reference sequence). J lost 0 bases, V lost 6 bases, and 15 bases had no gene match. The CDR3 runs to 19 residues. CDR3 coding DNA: TGTGCCAGCAGTTTAAGGCTGGGGCTTAGCGGGAGCTCCTACAATGAGCAGTTCTTC. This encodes CASSLRLGLSGSSYNEQFF.

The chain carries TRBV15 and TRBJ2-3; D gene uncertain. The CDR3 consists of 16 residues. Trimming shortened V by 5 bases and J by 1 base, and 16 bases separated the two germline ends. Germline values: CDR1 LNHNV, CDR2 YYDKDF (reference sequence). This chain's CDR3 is CATSPGQVLGTDTQYF. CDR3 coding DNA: TGTGCCACCAGCCCCGGGCAGGTCCTCGGCACAGATACGCAGTATTTT. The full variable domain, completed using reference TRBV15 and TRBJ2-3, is DAMVIQNPRYQVTQFGKPVTLSCSQTLNHNVMYWYQQKSSQAPKLLFHYYDKDFNNEADTPDNFQSRRPNTSFCFLDIRSPGLGDTAMYLCATSPGQVLGTDTQYFGPGTRLTVL.

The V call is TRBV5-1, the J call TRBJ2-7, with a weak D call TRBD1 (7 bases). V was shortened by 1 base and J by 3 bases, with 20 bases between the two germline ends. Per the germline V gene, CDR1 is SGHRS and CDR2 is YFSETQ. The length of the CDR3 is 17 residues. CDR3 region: CASSLLRGGGAIYEQYF. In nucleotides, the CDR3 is TGCGCCAGCAGCTTGTTGAGAGGAGGGGGCGCGATCTACGAGCAGTACTTC.

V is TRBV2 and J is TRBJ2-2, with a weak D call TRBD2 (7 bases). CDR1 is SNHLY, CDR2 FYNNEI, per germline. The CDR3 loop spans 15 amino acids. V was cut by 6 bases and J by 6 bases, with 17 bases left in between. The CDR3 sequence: CASSKRGRAPGELFF. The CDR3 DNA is TGTGCCAGCAGCAAAAGGGGGAGGGCCCCCGGGGAGCTGTTTTTT.

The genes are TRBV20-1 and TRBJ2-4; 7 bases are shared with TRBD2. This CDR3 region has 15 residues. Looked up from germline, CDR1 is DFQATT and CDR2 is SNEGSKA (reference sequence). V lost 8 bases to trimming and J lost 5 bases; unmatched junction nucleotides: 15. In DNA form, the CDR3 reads TGCAGTCTCCGAGAGGGAGGGACTACCCAAAACATTCAGTACTTC. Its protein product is CSLREGGTTQNIQYF.

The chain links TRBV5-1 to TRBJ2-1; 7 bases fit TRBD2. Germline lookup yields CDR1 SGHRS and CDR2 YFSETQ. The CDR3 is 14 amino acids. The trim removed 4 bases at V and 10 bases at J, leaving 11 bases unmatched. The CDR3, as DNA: TGCGCCAGCAGCGAGGGACTAAACGGGGGAGAGCAGTTCTTC. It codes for CASSEGLNGGEQFF.

The CDR3 DNA reads TGCAGTGCTAGAGATCTATACAGCTCCAATCCCTACGAGCAGTACTTC. Protein product: CSARDLYSSNPYEQYF. The rearrangement links TRBV20-1 to TRBJ2-7; D uncertain. The germline gives CDR1 DFQATT, CDR2 SNEGSKA (reference sequence). This CDR3 contains 16 residues. V was trimmed by 0 bases and J by 2 bases, leaving 17 bases between them.

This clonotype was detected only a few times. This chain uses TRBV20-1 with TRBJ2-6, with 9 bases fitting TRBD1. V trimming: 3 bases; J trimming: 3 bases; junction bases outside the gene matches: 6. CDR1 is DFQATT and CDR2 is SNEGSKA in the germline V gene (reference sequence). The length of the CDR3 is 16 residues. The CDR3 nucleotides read TGCAGTGCTAGGGGGACAGGGTTGGATGGGGCCAACGTCCTGACTTTC. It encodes CSARGTGLDGANVLTF.

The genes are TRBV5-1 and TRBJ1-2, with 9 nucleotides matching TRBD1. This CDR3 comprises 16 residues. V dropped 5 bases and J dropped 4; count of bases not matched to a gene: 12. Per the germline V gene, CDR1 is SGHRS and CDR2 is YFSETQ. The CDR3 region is CASRLSGTGNLYGYTF. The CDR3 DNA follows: TGCGCCAGCAGGTTGAGCGGGACAGGGAACCTCTATGGCTACACCTTC.